These 23 T cell receptor beta chains were all obtained from the same sample, sequenced in a study of T cells after yellow fever vaccination. A single record per CDR3 protein comes from TCRdb applying MiXCR to the 5' RACE reads. The sample contains about 45,000 distinct CDR3 sequences, 6.5% to 8.5% of which appear only once. Material: CD8+ T cells not binding an NS4B(214-222) dextramer, sorted from PBMCs, obtained 45 days after the yellow fever booster vaccination. The origin of the receptors is a man under 40 who received the YFV17D yellow fever vaccine.

This chain connects TRBV7-8 to TRBJ2-5; the match to TRBD2 covers 7 bases. This CDR3 comprises 16 residues. The germline V gene encodes CDR1 SGHVS and CDR2 FQNEAQ. The junction had 8 bases not matched to a gene; V was cut back by 2 bases and J by 2 bases. The CDR3, as DNA: TGTGCCAGCAGCTTACGGGAAGTGGGGGGGCAAGAGACCCAGTACTTC. Amino acids: CASSLREVGGQETQYF. The full variable domain, completed using reference TRBV7-8 and TRBJ2-5, is GAGVSQSPRYKVAKRGQDVALRCDPISGHVSLFWYQQALGQGPEFLTYFQNEAQLDKSGLPSDRFFAERPEGSVSTLKIQRTQQEDSAVYLCASSLREVGGQETQYFGPGTRLLVL.

Many counts were recorded for this clonotype. The chain links TRBV7-2 to TRBJ2-1; TRBD2 matches at 10 bases. This CDR3 spans 17 amino acids. Unmatched junction bases numbered 8, after V lost 0 bases and J lost 6 bases. Germline CDR1 is SGHTA and CDR2 is FQGNSA. The chain's CDR3 is CASSLAPLAGVGNEQFF. CDR3 DNA: TGTGCCAGCAGCTTAGCGCCTCTAGCGGGAGTAGGCAATGAGCAGTTCTTC.

This clonotype was seen a few times. This chain uses TRBV15 with TRBJ1-2; possibly TRBD1 for D (5 bases). This CDR3 has 15 amino acids. V was cut by 5 bases and J by 6 bases, with 19 bases left in between. Germline CDR1 reads LNHNV; CDR2 reads YYDKDF (reference sequence). The CDR3 DNA reads as TGTGCCACCAGCCAAGAAAGTCAGGGTCCCGATGGCTACACCTTC. Protein sequence: CATSQESQGPDGYTF.

The table lists this clonotype with many counts. V usage is TRBV7-6 and J usage is TRBJ2-7; the D call may be TRBD1 or TRBD2 (5 bases each). V was trimmed by 0 bases and J by 3 bases, leaving 15 bases between them. Germline loops: CDR1 SGHVS, CDR2 FNYEAQ. There are 16 residues in the CDR3. The CDR3 reads CASSLAGRGDNYEQYF. CDR3 coding DNA: TGTGCCAGCAGCTTAGCGGGTCGGGGCGACAACTACGAGCAGTACTTC.

This clonotype was picked up many times. The chain combines TRBV4-3 with TRBJ2-7, with TRBD2 as a possible D gene (6 bases). Trimming took 1 base from V and 0 from J, leaving 13 bases between them. CDR3 length: 16 residues. Germline CDR1 is LGHNA and CDR2 is YSLEER. CDR3 amino acids: CASSQGLGGSSYEQYF. In DNA form, the CDR3 reads TGCGCCAGCAGCCAAGGGCTTGGAGGGAGCTCCTACGAGCAGTACTTC.

V gene TRBV28 combines with J gene TRBJ2-1; D is undetermined. Trimming pared 5 bases from V and 4 bases from J, leaving 18 bases between. This CDR3 contains 16 residues. CDR1 is MDHEN, CDR2 SYDVKM, per germline. CDR3 sequence (DNA): TGTGCCAGCAGTACCTATTGGCTAGAGGCTTACAATGAGCAGTTCTTC. It yields the protein CASSTYWLEAYNEQFF.

The chain carries TRBV9 and TRBJ2-7, with D possibly being TRBD1 or TRBD2 (5 bases each). CDR3 length equals 14 residues. CDR1 is SGDLS, CDR2 YYNGEE, per germline. Trimming cost V 3 bases and J 5 bases, with 15 bases left between them. CDR3: CASSARDPTDEQYF. In DNA form, the CDR3 reads TGTGCCAGCAGCGCCCGGGACCCGACCGACGAGCAGTACTTC.

Comment on this clonotype: Just one base apart from a much larger clone, this may be a read error. V and J are TRBV12-3 or TRBV12-4 and TRBJ1-1; no firm D call. The CDR3 runs to 12 residues. The CDR3 here is CDSSLVGTEAFF. The CDR3 DNA sequence: TGTGACAGCAGTTTAGTGGGCACTGAAGCTTTCTTT.

In its sample, this clonotype was seen many times. The gene calls are TRBV10-3 and TRBJ2-5, with 13 nucleotides matching TRBD2. Germline loops: CDR1 ENHRY, CDR2 SYGVKD. This CDR3 has 14 amino acids. The V gene end was trimmed by 6 bases and the J gene end by 5 bases; junction bases not matched to a gene: 3. Here the CDR3 DNA reads TGTGCCATCAGGGAACTAGCGGGAGGGGAGACCCAGTACTTC. Amino acid sequence: CAIRELAGGETQYF.

The rearrangement uses TRBV19 and TRBJ2-5; D not certain. CDR3 length: 15 amino acids. CDR1 is LNHDA, CDR2 SQIVND, per germline (reference sequence). Trimming stripped 4 bases from V and 0 bases from J, with 12 bases between. CDR3 in DNA: TGTGCCAGTAGTAAGCGTGGGCTAGACCAAGAGACCCAGTACTTC. Translated: CASSKRGLDQETQYF.

This clonotype was detected ten times or more. This chain joins TRBV10-3 and TRBJ2-1; D might be TRBD1 (6 bases). V lost 0 bases to trimming and J lost 3 bases, with 21 bases between them. The CDR3 contains 19 residues. Germline loops: CDR1 ENHRY, CDR2 SYGVKD. This CDR3 is CAISESPGTGTNYYNEQFF. Written as DNA, the CDR3 is TGTGCCATCAGTGAGTCCCCCGGAACCGGGACAAACTACTACAATGAGCAGTTCTTC.

This clonotype came up many times. The chain links TRBV18 to TRBJ2-1; 10 nucleotides line up with TRBD1. This CDR3 spans 16 amino acids. Losses at the gene ends were 3 bases for V and 4 bases for J; bases not matched to a gene: 6. CDR1 KGHSH and CDR2 LQKENI come from the germline V gene. The CDR3 nucleotides are TGTGCCAGCTCACCGGAAGGGACAGGGGCTTACAATGAGCAGTTCTTC. Its protein is CASSPEGTGAYNEQFF.

Many counts were recorded for this clonotype. The rearrangement links TRBV29-1 to TRBJ2-1, with 7 positions matching TRBD2. This CDR3 spans 17 amino acids. In germline, CDR1 is SQVTM, CDR2 ANQGSEA. Trimming removed 0 bases from V and 2 bases from J; junction bases left unmatched: 10. As DNA, the CDR3 is TGCAGCGTTGAAGAATCATCGGTGGGAGGGCCCTACAATGAGCAGTTCTTC. It yields the protein CSVEESSVGGPYNEQFF.

This clonotype has a count of ten or more. The chain uses TRBV6-2 or TRBV6-3 and TRBJ1-2, with D possibly matching TRBD1 (6 bases). The length of the CDR3 is 15 residues. Germline lookup yields CDR1 MNHEY and CDR2 SVGEGT. Trimming cost V 2 bases and J 2 bases, with 12 bases left between them. In DNA, the CDR3 is TGTGCCAGCAGTTACCGTGGGGACAAGAACTATGGCTACACCTTC. It encodes CASSYRGDKNYGYTF.

The sample holds many counts of this clonotype. This sequence joins TRBV24-1 and TRBJ2-2; D possibly corresponds to TRBD1 (6 bases). CDR1 and CDR2 from the germline V gene are KGHDR and SFDVKD. V was pared by 3 bases and J by 3 bases, with 10 bases between. The CDR3 is 15 amino acids. CDR3 in amino acids: CATSDTRGDTGELFF. CDR3 in DNA: TGTGCCACCAGTGATACCAGGGGTGACACCGGGGAGCTGTTTTTT.

This clonotype was counted many times. This chain connects TRBV29-1 to TRBJ2-3, with D perhaps assigned TRBD1 or TRBD2 (5 bases each). The V gene's germline CDR1 is SQVTM and CDR2 ANQGSEA. Trimming shortened V by 3 bases and J by 7 bases, and 8 bases separated the two germline ends. The CDR3 extends over 11 amino acids. This CDR3 reads CSVDREYTQYF. Written as DNA, the CDR3 is TGCAGCGTTGACAGGGAGTATACGCAGTATTTT.

This clonotype occurred many times. The rearrangement uses TRBV6-5 and TRBJ2-1, with TRBD2 matching over 8 bases. Germline lookup yields CDR1 MNHEY and CDR2 SVGAGI. The CDR3 loop spans 18 amino acids. V trimming: 2 bases; J trimming: 4 bases; junction bases outside the gene matches: 13. The CDR3 coding sequence is TGTGCCAGCAGTTACACGGGGGCCCGGGAGGGCCTGTACAATGAGCAGTTCTTC. It yields the protein CASSYTGAREGLYNEQFF.

This clonotype was picked up a small number of times. V gene TRBV12-3 or TRBV12-4 combines with J gene TRBJ2-1, with D maybe TRBD2 (6 bases). V shed 3 bases and J shed 8 bases, with 11 bases lying between them. The length of the CDR3 is 13 residues. CDR3 in amino acids: CASSLGLLDEQFF. CDR3 nucleotides: TGTGCCAGCAGTTTGGGACTCCTTGATGAGCAGTTCTTC.

This clonotype was seen more than once but under ten times. This chain connects TRBV18 to TRBJ1-1; 10 bases line up with TRBD1. Trimming removed 5 bases from V and 1 base from J; junction bases left unmatched: 10. CDR1 is KGHSH, CDR2 LQKENI, per germline. The CDR3 runs 17 residues. The CDR3 bases are TGTGCCAGCTCATCTTCCGGGACAGGGGTCCCGAACACTGAAGCTTTCTTT. Translating it yields CASSSSGTGVPNTEAFF. The complete variable domain, with remaining parts taken from reference TRBV18 and TRBJ1-1, reads NAGVMQNPRHLVRRRGQEARLRCSPMKGHSHVYWYRQLPEEGLKFMVYLQKENIIDESGMPKERFSAEFPKEGPSILRIQQVVRGDSAAYFCASSSSGTGVPNTEAFFGQGTRLTVV.

This clonotype has only a few counts. The gene calls are TRBV5-1 and TRBJ2-7, with D possibly called TRBD1 or TRBD2 (5 bases each). The ends were cut back, 0 bases at V and 6 bases at J, with 10 bases in the middle. Germline CDR1 reads SGHRS; CDR2 reads YFSETQ. The CDR3 is 13 residues long. The CDR3, as DNA: TGCGCCAGCAGCTTGGCCTGGGGGACCGAGCAGTACTTC. This translates into CASSLAWGTEQYF.

This clonotype has ten or more counts. This chain connects TRBV6-2 or TRBV6-3 to TRBJ1-1; D is unclear. V dropped 6 bases and J dropped 0 bases, with 11 bases sitting between them. The CDR3 spans 14 residues. The germline CDR1 and CDR2 sequences are MNHEY and SVGEGT. The CDR3 is CASSKSRMNTEAFF. The CDR3 bases are TGTGCCAGCAGCAAGAGTCGGATGAACACTGAAGCTTTCTTT.

At least ten counts were recorded for this clonotype. The J gene is TRBJ2-2, the V gene TRBV6-5; D gene unclear. Germline CDR1 and CDR2: MNHEY and SVGAGI. Trimming pared 4 bases from V and 4 bases from J, leaving 10 bases between. The CDR3 totals 14 residues. The CDR3 region is CASSSESLTGELFF. CDR3 in DNA: TGTGCCAGCAGTTCGGAGTCCCTCACCGGGGAGCTGTTTTTT.

This clonotype showed up many times. The genes are TRBV29-1 and TRBJ2-7, with D possibly being TRBD1 (5 bases). The CDR3 spans 12 residues. Trimming pared 1 base from V and 3 bases from J, leaving 7 bases between. Germline CDR1 and CDR2: SQVTM and ANQGSEA. CDR3 in DNA: TGCAGCGTTGAAGTAGGGGTCTACGAGCAGTACTTC. This sequence encodes CSVEVGVYEQYF.